Presented here are 28 T cell receptor beta chains from one specimen sequenced in a study of T-cell memory formation after mild COVID-19. TCRdb re-called the 5' RACE reads through MiXCR, storing one row per CDR3 protein. The sample comprises fewer than 500,000 distinct CDR3 sequences, roughly 25% of which are singletons, and under 15% rests with the top ten. Material: PBMCs or a T cell subset sorted from them (not recorded which). Receptor source: an adult woman who had mild COVID-19 (a few samples of this study predate the infection). Cell type and time point are not known.

The CDR3 nucleotides are TGTGCCAGCAGCCAAGATCGCGGGTACCAAGAGACCCAGTACTTC. It specifies CASSQDRGYQETQYF. J is TRBJ2-5 and V is TRBV14; TRBD2 might be the D (5 bases). Germline V gives CDR1 SGHDN, CDR2 FVKESK. This CDR3 has 15 residues. V lost 0 bases and J lost 0, with 8 bases in between.

The chain recombines TRBV19 with TRBJ1-5, with D possibly TRBD1 on 5 matching bases. CDR1 is LNHDA, CDR2 SQIVND, per germline (reference sequence). The CDR3 totals 15 residues. V dropped 4 bases and J dropped 0 bases, with 10 bases sitting between them. The DNA for the CDR3 is TGTGCCAGTAGTACAGGGTTCGATAGCAATCAGCCCCAGCATTTT. Protein product: CASSTGFDSNQPQHF.

This chain connects TRBV27 to TRBJ2-3; D possibly corresponds to TRBD2 (6 bases). Trimming removed 5 bases at V and 4 bases at J, with 16 bases between. The CDR3 runs 15 residues. Germline CDR1 and CDR2: MNHEY and SMNVEV (reference sequence). The CDR3 DNA reads TGTGCCAGCAGTAGACTAGGGGCACAAGCAGATACGCAGTATTTT. This encodes CASSRLGAQADTQYF.

This clonotype has more than one count but fewer than ten. V is TRBV4-3 and J is TRBJ2-7; 8 nucleotides agree with TRBD2. With V trimmed by 2 bases and J by 2 bases, 14 bases remained unmatched. CDR3 length: 18 amino acids. Germline assignment: CDR1 LGHNA and CDR2 YSLEER. The CDR3 region has the DNA TGCGCCAGCAGCCAACTCCCGGGAGGAGCGGGAGCGCCCTACGAGCAGTACTTC. This codes for CASSQLPGGAGAPYEQYF.

This clonotype appeared a few times. The CDR3 DNA sequence: TGTGCCAGCAGCCACCGAGGGACTAGCGGGAGGTCGAGAGATACGCAGTATTTT. Residues: CASSHRGTSGRSRDTQYF. This chain joins TRBV6-2 or TRBV6-3 and TRBJ2-3; 15 bases map to TRBD2. The CDR3 loop spans 18 amino acids. The germline V gene has CDR1 MNHEY and CDR2 SVGEGT. Trimming removed 6 bases from V and 5 bases from J; junction bases left unmatched: 12.

This clonotype came up many times. The rearrangement uses TRBV6-5 and TRBJ2-7; D is undetermined. This CDR3 contains 13 residues. Germline values: CDR1 MNHEY, CDR2 SVGAGI. Trimming removed 6 bases at V and 0 bases at J, with 9 bases between. The CDR3 loop reads CASSDHSSYEQYF. The CDR3 DNA reads TGTGCCAGCAGCGATCACAGCTCCTACGAGCAGTACTTC.

The chain links TRBV2 to TRBJ2-5; no firm D call. Germline lookup yields CDR1 SNHLY and CDR2 FYNNEI. The CDR3 consists of 13 residues. V was pared by 5 bases and J by 3 bases, with 10 bases between. CDR3 sequence reads: CASSTWHKETQYF. DNA for the CDR3: TGTGCCAGCAGTACCTGGCACAAAGAGACCCAGTACTTC.

The chain employs TRBV19 and TRBJ2-7, with 8 bases that match TRBD1. Germline CDR1 and CDR2: LNHDA and SQIVND (reference sequence). J lost 2 bases, V lost 1 base, and 4 bases had no gene match. This CDR3 region has 15 residues. CDR3 protein: CASSIVGQETYEQYF. The DNA of the CDR3 is TGTGCCAGTAGTATAGTGGGACAGGAGACCTACGAGCAGTACTTC.

This clonotype was recorded a few times. The J gene is TRBJ1-2, the V gene TRBV20-1; D is undetermined. Between the trimmed V and J ends, which lost 3 bases and 4 bases, there was a span of 9 bases. There are 12 residues in the CDR3. CDR1 is DFQATT and CDR2 is SNEGSKA in the germline V gene (reference sequence). In DNA, the CDR3 is TGCAGTGCTAGTTTGGATCTCTATGGCTACACCTTC. Translation: CSASLDLYGYTF.

This clonotype occurred a few times. V and J are TRBV3-1 and TRBJ2-1; D remains unclear. This CDR3 is 15 amino acids long. Looked up from germline, CDR1 is LGHDT and CDR2 is YNNKEL (reference sequence). V was shortened by 0 bases and J by 2 bases, with 8 bases between the two germline ends. The DNA of the CDR3 is TGTGCCAGCAGCCAAGAAGGTGGGGCCTACAATGAGCAGTTCTTC. This sequence encodes CASSQEGGAYNEQFF.

This clonotype has just a few counts. The chain employs TRBV23-1 and TRBJ2-6; perhaps TRBD2 as D (5 bases). TRBV23-1 is recorded as an ORF, its role being uncertain. Trimming took 4 bases from V and 0 from J, leaving 10 bases between them. There are 16 residues in the CDR3. The DNA for the CDR3 is TGCGCCAGCAGTCGGGGAGACTACTCTGGGGCCAACGTCCTGACTTTC. Translated: CASSRGDYSGANVLTF.

This chain connects TRBV5-6 to TRBJ1-4; D possibly corresponds to TRBD1 (5 bases). Germline values: CDR1 SGHDT, CDR2 YYEEEE. This CDR3 is 15 amino acids long. V lost 1 base and J lost 4, with 11 bases in between. CDR3 in DNA: TGTGCCAGCAGCTTGCGGAGCAGGGTTAATGAAAAACTGTTTTTT. It codes for CASSLRSRVNEKLFF.

The chain combines TRBV7-6 with TRBJ2-3; 14 bases match TRBD2. With 5 bases clipped from V and 4 bases from J, the junction kept 11 bases outside the gene matches. The germline CDR1 and CDR2 sequences are SGHVS and FNYEAQ. The CDR3 covers 18 residues. CDR3 coding DNA: TGTGCCAGCAGCGTAGTCTATCCGGGACTAGCGGGAGCAGATACGCAGTATTTT. Translation: CASSVVYPGLAGADTQYF.

The CDR3 DNA follows: TGTGCCAGCAGCGTGGGAGGGGCAGGGTTAAACGAGCAGTACTTC. It translates to CASSVGGAGLNEQYF. V usage is TRBV9 and J usage is TRBJ2-7, with 7 bases lining up with TRBD2. This CDR3 region has 15 residues. Germline loops: CDR1 SGDLS, CDR2 YYNGEE. V gave up 2 bases and J gave up 5 bases; unmatched junction bases: 10. Variable domain in full (rest from reference TRBV9 and TRBJ2-7): DSGVTQTPKHLITATGQRVTLRCSPRSGDLSVYWYQQSLDQGLQFLIQYYNGEERAKGNILERFSAQQFPDLHSELNLSSLELGDSALYFCASSVGGAGLNEQYFGPGTRLTVT.

This clonotype was recorded a few times. The chain has TRBV15 and TRBJ1-1, with TRBD1 as a possible D gene (5 bases). V lost 0 bases and J 5 bases, leaving 13 bases between the germline ends. CDR3 size: 15 residues. Germline V gives CDR1 LNHNV, CDR2 YYDKDF (reference sequence). Here the CDR3 DNA reads TGTGCCACCAGCAGAGACAGGGAGTCGGGTACTGAAGCTTTCTTT. Translation: CATSRDRESGTEAFF. Using reference TRBV15 and TRBJ1-1 for the parts outside the CDR3, the full variable domain is DAMVIQNPRYQVTQFGKPVTLSCSQTLNHNVMYWYQQKSSQAPKLLFHYYDKDFNNEADTPDNFQSRRPNTSFCFLDIRSPGLGDTAMYLCATSRDRESGTEAFFGQGTRLTVV.

The chain links TRBV6-5 to TRBJ2-7; D may be TRBD2 (6 bases). V was cut by 4 bases and J by 1 base, with 17 bases left in between. The CDR3 runs to 16 residues. Germline V lookup: CDR1 MNHEY, CDR2 SVGAGI. The CDR3 protein is CASSLKGDFLSYEQYF. As DNA, the CDR3 is TGTGCCAGCAGTTTAAAAGGGGACTTCCTATCCTACGAGCAGTACTTC.

The chain is built from TRBV4-1 and TRBJ2-2, with 16 bases matching TRBD2. Germline V CDR1 and CDR2: MGHRA, YSYEKL. This CDR3 spans 17 amino acids. The V gene end was trimmed by 4 bases and the J gene end by 5 bases; junction bases not matched to a gene: 4. The CDR3 spells CASSPGLAGGKTGELFF. The CDR3 nucleotides are TGCGCCAGCAGCCCGGGACTAGCGGGGGGGAAGACCGGGGAGCTGTTTTTT.

The V and J genes are TRBV4-3 and TRBJ2-6; D remains ambiguous. This CDR3 is built from 16 residues. Deletions cut 1 base from V and 1 base from J, with 8 bases between. The germline V gene encodes CDR1 LGHNA and CDR2 YSLEER. This chain's CDR3 is CASSQVYGSGANVLTF. The CDR3 DNA is TGCGCCAGCAGCCAAGTCTACGGTTCTGGGGCCAACGTCCTGACTTTC.

This clonotype was seen only a few times. This chain links TRBV7-8 with TRBJ2-1, with 10 bases lining up with TRBD2. Germline V gene sequence: CDR1 SGHVS, CDR2 FQNEAQ. CDR3 length: 17 residues. The trim removed 4 bases at V and 0 bases at J, leaving 6 bases unmatched. CDR3 sequence: CASSSNSGGISYNEQFF. In nucleotides, the CDR3 is TGTGCCAGCAGCTCCAATAGCGGGGGGATCTCCTACAATGAGCAGTTCTTC.

The V gene is TRBV13, the J gene TRBJ2-7; 7 bases align to TRBD2. Germline V CDR1 and CDR2: PRHDT, FYEKMQ (reference sequence). CDR3 length: 16 amino acids. J lost 0 bases, V lost 1 base, and 6 bases had no gene match. For the CDR3, the DNA is TGTGCCAGCAGCTTAGTGGGGAGGGCCCTCTCCTACGAGCAGTACTTC. Protein: CASSLVGRALSYEQYF.

The chain recombines TRBV27 with TRBJ1-1; D may be TRBD1 (6 bases). Trimming cost V 5 bases and J 4 bases, with 14 bases left between them. In germline, CDR1 is MNHEY, CDR2 SMNVEV (reference sequence). The CDR3 extends over 14 amino acids. DNA of the CDR3: TGTGCCAGCAGTATACAGGGTGGGGTCACTGAAGCTTTCTTT. It codes for CASSIQGGVTEAFF.

J is TRBJ2-1 and V is TRBV6-4, with D hard to call. Germline assignment: CDR1 MRHNA and CDR2 SNTAGT. Trimming cost V 0 bases and J 7 bases, with 7 bases left between them. This CDR3 spans 13 amino acids. The CDR3 DNA is TGTGCCAGCAGTGACTCAAGCGTGAATGAGCAGTTCTTC. It translates to CASSDSSVNEQFF.

This clonotype has only a few counts. J is TRBJ2-1 and V is TRBV9; possibly TRBD1 or TRBD2 for D (6 bases each). The V end was cut by 4 bases, the J end by 4 bases, with 15 bases between. The CDR3 is 15 amino acids. Germline CDR1 is SGDLS and CDR2 is YYNGEE. This CDR3 is CASSPPGAGYNEQFF. As DNA, the CDR3 is TGTGCCAGCAGCCCCCCGGGGGCAGGGTACAATGAGCAGTTCTTC.

V usage is TRBV5-4 and J usage is TRBJ1-1, with TRBD1 identical over 7 bases. The germline gives CDR1 SGHNT, CDR2 YYREEE (reference sequence). Germline trimming cut 0 bases from V and 4 bases from J; bases unmatched to any gene: 12. This CDR3 has 17 residues. The CDR3 region has the DNA TGTGCCAGCAGCTTGGGAAGGTCAAGGGGGCCGGGCACTGAAGCTTTCTTT. Translated: CASSLGRSRGPGTEAFF.

V gene TRBV29-1 combines with J gene TRBJ2-7, with 8 bases fitting TRBD1. The CDR3 extends over 12 amino acids. Per germline, CDR1 SQVTM and CDR2 ANQGSEA. The ends lost 4 bases at V and 4 bases at J; junction bases unmatched: 3. CDR3 loop: CSVVGQGYEQYF. The CDR3 region has the DNA TGCAGCGTTGTAGGACAGGGTTACGAGCAGTACTTC.

CDR3 DNA: TGTGCCAGCAGCTCCGTCCCACTCCTGACTTTC. Its translation: CASSSVPLLTF. The chain uses TRBV7-9 and TRBJ2-6; D is undetermined. Germline lookup yields CDR1 SEHNR and CDR2 FQNEAQ (reference sequence). Trimming removed 4 bases at V and 14 bases at J, with 9 bases between. The CDR3 is 11 amino acids.

This clonotype occurred a few times. This chain connects TRBV11-3 to TRBJ2-1, with 10 bases identical to TRBD2. Per the germline V gene, CDR1 is SGHNT and CDR2 is YENEEA. V lost 5 bases to trimming and J lost 10 bases; unmatched junction nucleotides: 14. This CDR3 has 16 residues. The CDR3 DNA reads as TGTGCCAGCAGCGCAAAGTTGGCTAGCGGGAGTGTGGAGCAGTTCTTC. Translation gives CASSAKLASGSVEQFF. Supplemented by reference TRBV11-3 and TRBJ2-1, the full variable domain reads EAGVVQSPRYKIIEKKQPVAFWCNPISGHNTLYWYLQNLGQGPELLIRYENEEAVDDSQLPKDRFSAERLKGVDSTLKIQPAELGDSAVYLCASSAKLASGSVEQFFGPGTRLTVL.

This clonotype was seen only a few times. This rearrangement joins TRBV7-9 to TRBJ2-7; 10 bases map to TRBD1. The CDR3 extends over 15 amino acids. Germline assignment: CDR1 SEHNR and CDR2 FQNEAQ (reference sequence). Germline trimming cut 5 bases from V and 2 bases from J; bases unmatched to any gene: 6. The CDR3: CASSTGQGGAYEQYF. DNA of the CDR3: TGTGCCAGCAGCACAGGACAGGGGGGCGCCTACGAGCAGTACTTC.